Listed below are T cell receptor beta chains from one sample, sequenced in a study of CD8+ T cells in alopecia areata. Profiled with immunoSEQ multiplex PCR; TCRdb holds only in-frame clones, not every one. Of some 120,000 clones detected, roughly 61% appear once; the ten largest clones hold 4.5% to 5.5%. Specimen: CD4+ T cells sorted from blood, collected at week 0. The receptor source for this set is a human donor with alopecia areata. CDR3s include the opening cysteine and the closing phenylalanine or tryptophan. The D gene is left open where the match is weak. Clone size, where shown, is once, few, many, or a class for clones that have expanded.

TRBV5-1,NA,TRBJ1-2,TRBD1,CASSLVPGQSNYGYTF,TGCGCCAGCAGCTTGGTCCCGGGACAGAGTAACTATGGCTACACCTTC
TRBV9,few,TRBJ2-7,TRBD1,CASSERRQGSEQYF,TGTGCCAGCAGCGAGAGAAGACAGGGTAGCGAGCAGTACTTC
TRBV27,few,TRBJ2-5,TRBD1,CASSLPGTGAPETQYF,TGTGCCAGCAGTTTACCCGGGACAGGGGCCCCCGAGACCCAGTACTTC
TRBV5-4,NA,TRBJ2-3,NA,CASSLSKRDTQYF,TGTGCCAGCAGCTTGTCCAAGAGGGATACGCAGTATTTT
TRBV6-5,NA,TRBJ1-5,TRBD1,CASRKGQGVGQPQHF,TGTGCCAGCAGGAAAGGACAGGGGGTAGGGCAGCCCCAGCATTTT
TRBV7-9,few,TRBJ1-5,NA,CASSNSNQPQHF,TGTGCCAGCAGTAATAGCAATCAGCCCCAGCATTTT
TRBV7-2,few,TRBJ1-6,TRBD1,CASSERTGAFNSPLHF,TGTGCCAGCAGCGAGCGGACAGGGGCCTTCAATTCACCCCTCCACTTT
TRBV7-2,NA,TRBJ2-1,NA,CASSLGVENEQFF,TGTGCCAGCAGCTTGGGGGTGGAGAATGAGCAGTTCTTC
TRBV5-1,NA,TRBJ1-2,NA,CASSWPGLGYTF,TGCGCCAGCAGCTGGCCCGGCCTGGGCTACACCTTC
TRBV9,NA,TRBJ2-1,NA,CASSVASYNEQFF,TGTGCCAGCAGCGTAGCCAGCTACAATGAGCAGTTCTTC
TRBV29-1,few,TRBJ1-1,NA,CSASLDRYYTEAFF,TGCAGCGCTTCTCTAGACAGGTATTACACTGAAGCTTTCTTT
TRBV7-8,few,TRBJ2-5,TRBD2,CASSFAGEETQYF,TGTGCCAGCAGCTTTGCGGGAGAAGAGACCCAGTACTTC
TRBV5-1,NA,TRBJ2-3,NA,CASSLGATDTQYF,TGCGCCAGCAGCTTGGGAGCTACAGATACGCAGTATTTT
TRBV4-1,NA,TRBJ1-2,TRBD1,CASSQVGQVAYGYTF,TGCGCCAGCAGCCAAGTGGGACAGGTCGCCTATGGCTACACCTTC
TRBV29-1,few,TRBJ2-1,TRBD2,CSVASAGGLQSSYNEQFF,TGCAGCGTTGCTAGTGCGGGAGGACTTCAGAGCTCCTACAATGAGCAGTTCTTC